This TCR beta chain was identified during a study of blood T cells in healthy people across ages. It was with a sample-barcoded 5' primer and a J-beta primer mix that a second PCR of roughly 7 to 12 cycles was run. TCRdb recomputed calls from the 5' RACE reads with MiXCR, one row per CDR3 protein. The sample comprises 1.5 million to 2 million distinct CDR3 sequences, 34% of which are singletons, and around 11% rests with the top ten. The CDR3 length is 17 residues. The germline V gene encodes CDR1 DFQATT and CDR2 SNEGSKA (reference sequence). The V end was cut by 1 base, the J end by 3 bases, with 19 bases between.

The V gene is TRBV20-1, the J gene TRBJ2-1, with D possibly TRBD2 on 6 matching bases. The TCR originated in a woman in her twenties or thirties in good health. Source material: blood. The CDR3 coding sequence is TGCAGTGCTAGAGTTCAGCGGAGAAAGGACTACTACAATGAGCAGTTCTTC. Translated, it gives CSARVQRRKDYYNEQFF.